This T cell receptor beta chain was sequenced for a study of T cells after yellow fever vaccination (dated 2019 in TCRdb). Describing the broader study: The SMART-Seq v4 Ultra Low Input RNA kit was used to prepare libraries from fractions with low cell numbers. To track T-cell clones before and after primary and booster YFV17D yellow fever vaccination, bulk TCR alpha and beta repertoires were sequenced longitudinally. Two healthy male donors made up the cohort, one aged 18 to 29 years and the other aged 30 to 40 years. Blood samples were taken at several timepoints before and after primary and secondary immunization, and bulk PBMC replicates and cell subsets were isolated.

Study-wide findings and limitations: Because the study included only two donors, the extent to which the findings can be generalized is limited. Most clones expanded after primary vaccination were re-detected after the booster (almost 98% of CD4 and 88% of CD8), suggesting broad memory maintenance. A small share of clonotypes occurred in both CD4 and CD8 compartments, likely arising from convergent recombination. FACS-sorted repertoires could contain abundant contaminating clonotypes from the bulk population, so computational filtering was required. The secondary T-cell response was weaker than the primary response but faster, peaking on day 5 instead of day 15.

The treatment or condition label, read with the paper, signifies: live attenuated yellow fever vaccine strain. PBMCs were isolated from peripheral blood using a standard Ficoll-Paque protocol. Dynabeads CD4 and CD8 positive selection kits were used to isolate CD4 and CD8 T-cell fractions. TriZol was used to extract RNA from bulk PBMCs, from CD4 and CD8 fractions, and from dextramer-positive and dextramer-negative fractions. TCRdb records Illumina NovaSeq 6000 as the sequencer. TCR cDNA was synthesized by 5'RACE template switching, which introduced a universal primer site and unique molecular identifiers. Priming of cDNA synthesis was performed from both the TCR alpha and TCR beta constant segments. Libraries were amplified in two PCR steps, with sample barcodes and sequencing adapters added in the second step. Sequencing of the libraries was done on either Illumina HiSeq 2500 (2x100 bp) or NovaSeq (2x150 bp). The published analysis was carried out like this. MIGEC was used to demultiplex reads and collapse the reads into UMI consensus sequences, and MiXCR was used for V(D)J alignment. Vaccine-responding clonotypes were defined with edgeR using replicate PBMC samples, requiring FDR below 0.01 and a log2 fold change above 5 up to day 15. Bulk clonotypes were assigned CD4 or CD8 identity according to which sequenced CD4 or CD8 repertoire held them at higher abundance. In-frame beta chains were kept once TCRdb had trimmed the public reads at Q25 with fastp and called clones with MiXCR. Rows matching on CDR3 protein sequence are summarized as one entry with the most common DNA and genes. These V and J calls originate from TCRdb's pipeline instead of the authors' own analysis. For this sample there are some 320,000 distinct CDR3 sequences; around 11% appear just once. The ten largest clones represent about 3% of the sample.

This clonotype was detected many times. Which antigen it targets is not known. No base-level quality is on record; no much larger clone is a single base apart. V is trimmed back by 7 bases and J by 1 base, and the junction contains 6 bases that no gene match accounts for. The CDR3 runs 14 amino acids, cysteine and phenylalanine included. Solely the CDR3 DNA is kept, with 42 bases framed from the first base. The germline V gene gives CDR1 as SGHRS and CDR2 as YFSETQ. The TCR was taken from a man younger than 35 who received the YFV17D yellow fever vaccine. The sequencing used CD4+ T cells sorted from PBMCs, collected 45 days after the yellow fever booster vaccination. Recombination connected TRBV5-1 to TRBJ1-1, and 8 junction bases match TRBD1. The DNA is TGCGCCAGCGGCGACACAGGGGGGAACACTGAAGCTTTCTTT. Its product reads: CASGDTGGNTEAFF.